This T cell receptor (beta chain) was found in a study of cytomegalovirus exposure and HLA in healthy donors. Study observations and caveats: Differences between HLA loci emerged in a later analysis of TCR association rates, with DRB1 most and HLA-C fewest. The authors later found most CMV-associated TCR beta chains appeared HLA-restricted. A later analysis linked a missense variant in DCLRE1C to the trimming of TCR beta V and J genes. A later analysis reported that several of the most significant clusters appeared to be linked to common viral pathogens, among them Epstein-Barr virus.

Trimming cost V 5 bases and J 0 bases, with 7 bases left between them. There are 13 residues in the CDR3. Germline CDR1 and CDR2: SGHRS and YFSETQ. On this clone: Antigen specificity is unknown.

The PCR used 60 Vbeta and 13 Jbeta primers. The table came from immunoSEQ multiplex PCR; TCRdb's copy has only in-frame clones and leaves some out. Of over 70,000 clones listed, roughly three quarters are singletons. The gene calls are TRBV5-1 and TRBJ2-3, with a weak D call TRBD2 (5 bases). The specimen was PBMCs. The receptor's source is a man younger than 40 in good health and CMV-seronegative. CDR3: CASSEGSTDTQYF. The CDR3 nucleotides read TGCGCCAGCAGTGAGGGAAGCACAGATACGCAGTATTTT.